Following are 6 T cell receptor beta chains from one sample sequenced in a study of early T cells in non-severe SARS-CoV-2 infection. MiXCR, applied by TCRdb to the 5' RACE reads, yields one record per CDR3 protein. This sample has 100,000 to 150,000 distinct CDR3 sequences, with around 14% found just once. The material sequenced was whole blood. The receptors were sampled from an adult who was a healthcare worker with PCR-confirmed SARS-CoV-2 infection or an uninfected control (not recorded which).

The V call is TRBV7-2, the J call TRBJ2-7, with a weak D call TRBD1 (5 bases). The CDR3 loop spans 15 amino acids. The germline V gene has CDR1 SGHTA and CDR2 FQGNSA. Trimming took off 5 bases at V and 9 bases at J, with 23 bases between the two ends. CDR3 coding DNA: TGTGCCAGCAGCCCAAGACGACAGTACGATGTGTGGCAGTACTTC. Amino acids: CASSPRRQYDVWQYF. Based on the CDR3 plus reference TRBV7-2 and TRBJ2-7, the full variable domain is GAGVSQSPSNKVTEKGKDVELRCDPISGHTALYWYRQSLGQGLEFLIYFQGNSAPDKSGLPSDRFSAERTGGSVSTLTIQRTQQEDSAVYLCASSPRRQYDVWQYFGPGTRLTVT.

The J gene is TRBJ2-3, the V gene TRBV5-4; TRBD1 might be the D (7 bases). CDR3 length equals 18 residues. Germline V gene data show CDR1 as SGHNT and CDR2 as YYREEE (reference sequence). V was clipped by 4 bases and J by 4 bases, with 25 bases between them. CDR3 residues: CASSGGTEGSAGPDTQYF. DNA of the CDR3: TGTGCCAGCAGCGGCGGGACAGAAGGTTCCGCGGGGCCAGATACGCAGTATTTT.

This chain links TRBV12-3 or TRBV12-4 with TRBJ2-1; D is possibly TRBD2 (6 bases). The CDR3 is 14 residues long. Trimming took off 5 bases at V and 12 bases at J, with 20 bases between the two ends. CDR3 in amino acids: CASSPTGTLSPQFF. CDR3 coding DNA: TGTGCCAGCAGTCCTACCGGGACTTTATCCCCGCAGTTCTTC.

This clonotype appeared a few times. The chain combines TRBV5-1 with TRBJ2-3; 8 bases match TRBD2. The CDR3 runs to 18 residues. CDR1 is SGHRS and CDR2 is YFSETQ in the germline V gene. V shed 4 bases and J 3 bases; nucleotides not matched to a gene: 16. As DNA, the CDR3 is TGCGCCAGCAGCCCCCGGGCGTTGAGCGGGGGTTCGACAGATACGCAGTATTTT. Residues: CASSPRALSGGSTDTQYF.

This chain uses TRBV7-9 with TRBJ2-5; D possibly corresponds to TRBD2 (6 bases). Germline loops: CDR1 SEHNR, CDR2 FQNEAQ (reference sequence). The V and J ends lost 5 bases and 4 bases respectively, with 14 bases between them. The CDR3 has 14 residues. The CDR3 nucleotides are TGTGCCAGCAGCCTTGGAGGGAGGCGAGAGACCCAGTACTTC. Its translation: CASSLGGRRETQYF.

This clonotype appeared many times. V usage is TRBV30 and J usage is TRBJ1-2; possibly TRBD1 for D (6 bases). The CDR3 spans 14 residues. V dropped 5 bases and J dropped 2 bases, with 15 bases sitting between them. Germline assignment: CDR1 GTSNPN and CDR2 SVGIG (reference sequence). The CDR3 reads CAWLRTQGNYGYTF. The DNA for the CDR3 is TGTGCCTGGCTCAGGACCCAGGGGAACTATGGCTACACCTTC. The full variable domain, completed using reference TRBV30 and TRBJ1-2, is SQTIHQWPATLVQPVGSPLSLECTVEGTSNPNLYWYRQAAGRGLQLLFYSVGIGQISSEVPQNLSASRPQDRQFILSSKKLLLSDSGFYLCAWLRTQGNYGYTFGSGTRLTVV.